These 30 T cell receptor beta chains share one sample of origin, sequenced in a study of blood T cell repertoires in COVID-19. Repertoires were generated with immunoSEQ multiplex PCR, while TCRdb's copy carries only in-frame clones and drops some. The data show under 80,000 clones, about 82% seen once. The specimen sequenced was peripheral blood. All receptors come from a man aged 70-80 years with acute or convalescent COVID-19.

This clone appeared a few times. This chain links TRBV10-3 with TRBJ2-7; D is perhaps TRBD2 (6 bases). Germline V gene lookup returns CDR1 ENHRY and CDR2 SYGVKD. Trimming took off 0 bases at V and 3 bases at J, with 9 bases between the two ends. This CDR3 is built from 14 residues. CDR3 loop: CAISESGRYYEQYF. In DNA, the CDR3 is TGTGCCATCAGTGAGTCGGGGAGGTACTACGAGCAGTACTTC.

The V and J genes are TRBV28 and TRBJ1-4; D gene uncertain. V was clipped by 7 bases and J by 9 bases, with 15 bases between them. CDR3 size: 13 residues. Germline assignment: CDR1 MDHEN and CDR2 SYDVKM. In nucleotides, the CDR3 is TGTGCCAGCACTCGAGGAGGGATTCAAAAACTGTTTTTT. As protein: CASTRGGIQKLFF.

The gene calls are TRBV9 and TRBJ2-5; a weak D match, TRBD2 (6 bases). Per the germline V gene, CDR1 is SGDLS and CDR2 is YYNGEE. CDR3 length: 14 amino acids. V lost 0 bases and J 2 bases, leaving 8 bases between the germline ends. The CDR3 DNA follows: TGTGCCAGCAGCGTAGTAGCGGAACAAGAGACCCAGTACTTC. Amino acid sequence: CASSVVAEQETQYF.

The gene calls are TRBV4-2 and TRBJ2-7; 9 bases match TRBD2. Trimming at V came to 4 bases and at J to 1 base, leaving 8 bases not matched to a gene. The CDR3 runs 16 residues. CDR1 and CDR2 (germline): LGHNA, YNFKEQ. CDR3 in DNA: TGTGCCAGCAGCCGACAAGCGGGGGGCCAGTCCTACGAGCAGTACTTC. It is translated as CASSRQAGGQSYEQYF.

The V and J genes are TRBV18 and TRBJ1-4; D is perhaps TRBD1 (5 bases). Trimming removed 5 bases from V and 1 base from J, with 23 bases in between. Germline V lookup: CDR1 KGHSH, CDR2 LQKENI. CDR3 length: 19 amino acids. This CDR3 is CASSAARTYQLGTNEKLFF. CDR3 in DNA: TGTGCCAGCTCAGCAGCCCGGACATACCAGCTGGGAACTAATGAAAAACTGTTTTTT. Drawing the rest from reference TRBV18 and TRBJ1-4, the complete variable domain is NAGVMQNPRHLVRRRGQEARLRCSPMKGHSHVYWYRQLPEEGLKFMVYLQKENIIDESGMPKERFSAEFPKEGPSILRIQQVVRGDSAAYFCASSAARTYQLGTNEKLFFGSGTQLSVL.

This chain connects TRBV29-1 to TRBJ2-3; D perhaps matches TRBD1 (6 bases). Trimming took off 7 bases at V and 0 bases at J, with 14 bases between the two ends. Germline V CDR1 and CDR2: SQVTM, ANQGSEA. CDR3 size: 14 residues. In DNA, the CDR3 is TGCAGCGCGGCCGGGCAGGGGAGCACAGATACGCAGTATTTT. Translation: CSAAGQGSTDTQYF.

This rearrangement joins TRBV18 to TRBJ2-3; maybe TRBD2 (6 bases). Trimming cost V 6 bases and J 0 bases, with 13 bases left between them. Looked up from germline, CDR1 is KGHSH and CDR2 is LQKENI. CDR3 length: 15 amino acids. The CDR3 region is CASSMTEGSTDTQYF. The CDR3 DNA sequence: TGTGCCAGCTCCATGACGGAGGGGAGCACAGATACGCAGTATTTT.

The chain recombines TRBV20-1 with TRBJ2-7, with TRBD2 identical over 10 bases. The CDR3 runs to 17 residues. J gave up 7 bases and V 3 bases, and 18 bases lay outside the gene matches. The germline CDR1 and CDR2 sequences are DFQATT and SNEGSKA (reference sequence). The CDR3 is CSASLRVVAGGSPEQYF. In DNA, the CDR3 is TGCAGTGCTAGTCTAAGGGTTGTAGCGGGGGGTAGTCCGGAGCAGTACTTC.

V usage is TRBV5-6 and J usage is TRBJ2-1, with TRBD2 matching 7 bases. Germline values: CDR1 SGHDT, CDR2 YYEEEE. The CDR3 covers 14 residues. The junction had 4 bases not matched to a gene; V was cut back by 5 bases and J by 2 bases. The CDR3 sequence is CASRLAGAYNEQFF. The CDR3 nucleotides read TGTGCCAGCAGGTTAGCGGGCGCCTACAATGAGCAGTTCTTC.

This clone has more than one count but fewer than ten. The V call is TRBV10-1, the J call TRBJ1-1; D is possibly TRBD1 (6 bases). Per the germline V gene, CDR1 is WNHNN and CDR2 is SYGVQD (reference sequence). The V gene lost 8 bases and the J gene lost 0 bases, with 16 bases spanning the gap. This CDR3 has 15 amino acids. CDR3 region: CASRPDSSLNTEAFF. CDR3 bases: TGCGCCAGCCGACCGGACAGTTCGTTGAACACTGAAGCTTTCTTT.

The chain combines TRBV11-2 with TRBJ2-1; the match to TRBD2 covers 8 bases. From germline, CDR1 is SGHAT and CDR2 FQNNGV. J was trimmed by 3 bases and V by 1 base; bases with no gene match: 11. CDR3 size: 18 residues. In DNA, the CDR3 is TGTGCCAGCAGCTTAGGCTACCTTAGCGGGGACCGCTACAATGAGCAGTTCTTC. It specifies CASSLGYLSGDRYNEQFF.

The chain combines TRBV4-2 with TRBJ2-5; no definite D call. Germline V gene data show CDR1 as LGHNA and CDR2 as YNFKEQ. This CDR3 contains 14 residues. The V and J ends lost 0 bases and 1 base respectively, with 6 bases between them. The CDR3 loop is CASSQEALQETQYF. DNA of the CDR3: TGTGCCAGCAGCCAAGAGGCCCTCCAAGAGACCCAGTACTTC.

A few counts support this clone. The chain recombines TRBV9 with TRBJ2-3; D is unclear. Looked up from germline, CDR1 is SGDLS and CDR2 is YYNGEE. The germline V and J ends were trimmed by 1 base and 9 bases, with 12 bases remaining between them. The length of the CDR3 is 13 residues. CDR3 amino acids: CASSVRGADTQYF. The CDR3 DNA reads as TGTGCCAGCAGCGTAAGAGGCGCCGACACGCAGTATTTT.

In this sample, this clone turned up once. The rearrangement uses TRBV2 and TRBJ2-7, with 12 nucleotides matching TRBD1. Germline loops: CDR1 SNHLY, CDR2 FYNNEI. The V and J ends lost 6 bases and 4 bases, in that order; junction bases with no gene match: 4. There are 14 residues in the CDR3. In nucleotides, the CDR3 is TGTGCCAGCAGGGAGGGACAGGGGGCTTACGAGCAGTACTTC. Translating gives CASREGQGAYEQYF.

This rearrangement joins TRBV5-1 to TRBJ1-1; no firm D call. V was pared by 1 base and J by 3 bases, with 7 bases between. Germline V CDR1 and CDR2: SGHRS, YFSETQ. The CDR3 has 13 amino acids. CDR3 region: CASSLTSDTEAFF. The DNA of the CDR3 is TGCGCCAGCAGCTTGACCTCGGACACTGAAGCTTTCTTT.

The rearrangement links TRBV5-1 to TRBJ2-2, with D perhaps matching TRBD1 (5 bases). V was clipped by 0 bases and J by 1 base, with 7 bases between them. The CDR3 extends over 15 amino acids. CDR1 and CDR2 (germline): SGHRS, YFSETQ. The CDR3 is CASSLGGQNTGELFF. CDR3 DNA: TGCGCCAGCAGCTTGGGAGGACAGAACACCGGGGAGCTGTTTTTT. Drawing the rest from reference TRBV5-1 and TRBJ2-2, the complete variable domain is KAGVTQTPRYLIKTRGQQVTLSCSPISGHRSVSWYQQTPGQGLQFLFEYFSETQRNKGNFPGRFSGRQFSNSRSEMNVSTLELGDSALYLCASSLGGQNTGELFFGEGSRLTVL.

The CDR3, as DNA: TGTGCCAGCAGCTTTACTAGCGGGGACTACGAGCAGTACTTC. Translation gives CASSFTSGDYEQYF. The chain recombines TRBV7-2 with TRBJ2-7; 10 bases map to TRBD2. V gave up 3 bases and J gave up 3 bases; unmatched junction bases: 2. The CDR3 has 14 residues. Germline CDR1 is SGHTA and CDR2 is FQGNSA.

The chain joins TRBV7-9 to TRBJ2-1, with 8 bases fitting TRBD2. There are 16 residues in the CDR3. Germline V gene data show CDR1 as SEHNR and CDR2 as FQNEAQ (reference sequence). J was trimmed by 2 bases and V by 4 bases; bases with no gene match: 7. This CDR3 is CASSSVGGATYNEQFF. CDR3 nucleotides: TGTGCCAGCAGCTCCGTCGGGGGGGCGACCTACAATGAGCAGTTCTTC.

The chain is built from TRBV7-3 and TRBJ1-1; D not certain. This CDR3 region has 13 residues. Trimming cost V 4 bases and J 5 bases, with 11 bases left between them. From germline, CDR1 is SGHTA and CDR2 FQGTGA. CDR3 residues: CASSYKASTEAFF. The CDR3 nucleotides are TGTGCCAGCAGCTATAAAGCGTCGACTGAAGCTTTCTTT.

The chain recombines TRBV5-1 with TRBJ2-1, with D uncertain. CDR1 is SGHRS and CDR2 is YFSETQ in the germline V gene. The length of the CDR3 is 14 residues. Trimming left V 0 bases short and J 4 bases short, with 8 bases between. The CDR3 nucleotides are TGCGCCAGCAGCTTGGAACAGATATACAATGAGCAGTTCTTC. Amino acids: CASSLEQIYNEQFF.

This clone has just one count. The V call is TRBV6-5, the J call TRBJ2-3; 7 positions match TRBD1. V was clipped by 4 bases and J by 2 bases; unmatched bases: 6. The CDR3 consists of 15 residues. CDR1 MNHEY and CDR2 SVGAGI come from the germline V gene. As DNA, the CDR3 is TGTGCCAGCAGTTCCTGGGACAGTAACACAGATACGCAGTATTTT. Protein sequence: CASSSWDSNTDTQYF.

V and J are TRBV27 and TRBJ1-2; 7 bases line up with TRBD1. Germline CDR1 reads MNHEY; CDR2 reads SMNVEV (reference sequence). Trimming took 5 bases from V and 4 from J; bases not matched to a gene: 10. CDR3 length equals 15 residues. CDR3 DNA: TGTGCCAGCAGTGGGATAGTAACAGGGGCCTATGGCTACACCTTC. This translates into CASSGIVTGAYGYTF.

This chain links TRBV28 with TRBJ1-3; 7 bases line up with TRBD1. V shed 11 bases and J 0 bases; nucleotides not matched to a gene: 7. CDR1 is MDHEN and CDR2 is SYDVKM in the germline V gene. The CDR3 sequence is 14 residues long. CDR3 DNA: TGTGCCTCTTACAGGGGTCCCTCTGGAAACACCATATATTTT. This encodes CASYRGPSGNTIYF. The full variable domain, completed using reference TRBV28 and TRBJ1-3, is DVKVTQSSRYLVKRTGEKVFLECVQDMDHENMFWYRQDPGLGLRLIYFSYDVKMKEKGDIPEGYSVSREKKERFSLILESASTNQTSMYLCASYRGPSGNTIYFGEGSWLTVV.

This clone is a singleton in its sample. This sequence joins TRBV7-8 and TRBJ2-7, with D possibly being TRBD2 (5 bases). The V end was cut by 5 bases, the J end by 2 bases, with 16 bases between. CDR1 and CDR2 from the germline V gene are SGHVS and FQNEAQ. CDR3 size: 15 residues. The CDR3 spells CASSANSVTTYEQYF. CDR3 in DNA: TGTGCCAGCAGCGCGAATAGCGTAACAACCTACGAGCAGTACTTC.

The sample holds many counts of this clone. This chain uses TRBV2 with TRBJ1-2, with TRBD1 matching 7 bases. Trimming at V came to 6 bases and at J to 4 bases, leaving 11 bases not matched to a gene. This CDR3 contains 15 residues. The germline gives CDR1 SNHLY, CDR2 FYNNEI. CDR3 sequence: CASRQDRVGSYGYTF. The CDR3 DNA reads TGTGCCAGCAGACAAGACAGGGTCGGGAGCTATGGCTACACCTTC.

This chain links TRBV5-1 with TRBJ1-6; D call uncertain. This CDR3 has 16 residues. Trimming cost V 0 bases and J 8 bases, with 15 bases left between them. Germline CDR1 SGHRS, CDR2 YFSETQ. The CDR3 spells CASSLAADSAYSPLHF. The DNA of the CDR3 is TGCGCCAGCAGCTTGGCAGCAGACTCAGCGTATTCACCCCTCCACTTT. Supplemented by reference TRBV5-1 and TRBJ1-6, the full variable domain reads KAGVTQTPRYLIKTRGQQVTLSCSPISGHRSVSWYQQTPGQGLQFLFEYFSETQRNKGNFPGRFSGRQFSNSRSEMNVSTLELGDSALYLCASSLAADSAYSPLHFGNGTRLTVT.

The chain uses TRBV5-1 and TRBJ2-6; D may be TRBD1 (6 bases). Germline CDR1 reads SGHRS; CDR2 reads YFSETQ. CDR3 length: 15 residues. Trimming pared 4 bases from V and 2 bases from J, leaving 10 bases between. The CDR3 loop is CASSPTGAGANVLTF. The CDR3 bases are TGCGCCAGCAGCCCGACAGGAGCTGGGGCCAACGTCCTGACTTTC.

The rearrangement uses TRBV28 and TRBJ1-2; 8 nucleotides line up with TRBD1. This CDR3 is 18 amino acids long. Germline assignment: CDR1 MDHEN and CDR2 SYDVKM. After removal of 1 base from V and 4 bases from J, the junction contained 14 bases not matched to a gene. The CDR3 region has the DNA TGTGCCAGCAGTTTATTTGGGGCAGGGGGCCGCTTACCCTATGGCTACACCTTC. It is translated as CASSLFGAGGRLPYGYTF.

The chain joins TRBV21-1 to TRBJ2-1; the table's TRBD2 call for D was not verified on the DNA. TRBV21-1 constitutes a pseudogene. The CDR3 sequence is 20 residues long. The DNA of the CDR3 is TGTGCCAGCAGCAAGACTCTTACAGCCACATCAGCTAGCCCCTACAATGAGCAGTTCTTC. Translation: CASSKTLTATSASPYNEQFF.

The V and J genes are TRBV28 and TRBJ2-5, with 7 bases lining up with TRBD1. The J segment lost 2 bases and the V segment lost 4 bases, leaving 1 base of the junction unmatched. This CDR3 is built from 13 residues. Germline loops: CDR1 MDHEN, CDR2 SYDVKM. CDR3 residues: CASSSGQQETQYF. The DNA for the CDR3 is TGTGCCAGCAGTTCGGGACAGCAAGAGACCCAGTACTTC.